Listed below are T cell receptor beta chains from one sample, sequenced in a study of cytomegalovirus exposure and HLA in healthy donors. Sequencing was performed with immunoSEQ multiplex PCR; in TCRdb, only in-frame clones are kept and a portion is missing. This sample has roughly 150,000 clones, with approximately 60% found just once. The specimen sequenced was PBMCs. The receptor source for this set is a human donor in good health. Each CDR3 is given with its conserved first and last residue. Fields, in order: CDR3 DNA, CDR3 protein, clone size, J gene, D gene, V gene. A D gene is named only where the DNA matches it firmly. Clone size is given for some rows only: seen once, a few or many times, or a class if the clone is expanded.

cdr3_nt: TGTGCCAGTAGGCCGGGACAGGGCAGCTCCTACGAGCAGTACTTC
cdr3_aa: CASRPGQGSSYEQYF
clone_size: few
j_call: TRBJ2-7
d_call: TRBD1
v_call: TRBV19

cdr3_nt: TGTGCCAGCAGCTTAGTCCCATCGGATGAGCAGTTCTTC
cdr3_aa: CASSLVPSDEQFF
clone_size: few
j_call: TRBJ2-1
d_call: -
v_call: TRBV7-9

cdr3_nt: TGCGCCAGCAGCCAAGGCGGGACAGGGTTGTCCACCGGGGAGCTGTTTTTT
cdr3_aa: CASSQGGTGLSTGELFF
clone_size: -
j_call: TRBJ2-2
d_call: TRBD1
v_call: TRBV4-1

cdr3_nt: TGTGCCAGCAGGGGGGTTCTTGGCGGGAGATCCACCGGGGAGCTGTTTTTT
cdr3_aa: CASRGVLGGRSTGELFF
clone_size: -
j_call: TRBJ2-2
d_call: TRBD2
v_call: TRBV5-6

cdr3_nt: TGTGCCAGCAGTTTTTGGACAGGCTTGGGGGAGCAGTTCTTC
cdr3_aa: CASSFWTGLGEQFF
clone_size: -
j_call: TRBJ2-1
d_call: TRBD1
v_call: TRBV28

cdr3_nt: TGTGCCAGCAGCCTCAGTAGAGGCTCCTACAATGAGCAGTTCTTC
cdr3_aa: CASSLSRGSYNEQFF
clone_size: -
j_call: TRBJ2-1
d_call: -
v_call: TRBV7-9

cdr3_nt: TGTGCCAGCAGCCCCCTACAGGGGACTGAAGCTTTCTTT
cdr3_aa: CASSPLQGTEAFF
clone_size: few
j_call: TRBJ1-1
d_call: TRBD1
v_call: TRBV7-2

cdr3_nt: TGTGCCAGCAGCCCGCGGACCGGGACCTACGAGCAGTACTTC
cdr3_aa: CASSPRTGTYEQYF
clone_size: -
j_call: TRBJ2-7
d_call: -
v_call: TRBV7-7

cdr3_nt: TGTGCCAGCAGTTATCCGGGACAGGGGAACAATGAGCAGTTCTTC
cdr3_aa: CASSYPGQGNNEQFF
clone_size: -
j_call: TRBJ2-1
d_call: TRBD1
v_call: TRBV6-6

cdr3_nt: TGTGCCAGCAGCGTTGGTAGCGGGAGACTGGGTGAGCAGTTCTTC
cdr3_aa: CASSVGSGRLGEQFF
clone_size: -
j_call: TRBJ2-1
d_call: TRBD2
v_call: TRBV9

cdr3_nt: TGTGCCAGCACCGGGACTAGCGGGAACCCCTACGAGCAGTACTTC
cdr3_aa: CASTGTSGNPYEQYF
clone_size: -
j_call: TRBJ2-7
d_call: TRBD2
v_call: TRBV7-2

cdr3_nt: TGTGCCAGCAGCTTAGTAGGTCCGGGACAGGGGGTTTACGAGCAGTACTTC
cdr3_aa: CASSLVGPGQGVYEQYF
clone_size: -
j_call: TRBJ2-7
d_call: TRBD1
v_call: TRBV13

cdr3_nt: TGTGCCAGCAGTGAACGGGGGAGCACAGATACGCAGTATTTT
cdr3_aa: CASSERGSTDTQYF
clone_size: -
j_call: TRBJ2-3
d_call: -
v_call: TRBV6-5

cdr3_nt: TGTGCCAGCAGTCCCCCGACAGGGGAGGGCACTGAAGCTTTCTTT
cdr3_aa: CASSPPTGEGTEAFF
clone_size: -
j_call: TRBJ1-1
d_call: TRBD1
v_call: TRBV28

cdr3_nt: TGTGCCAGCACCTCCGGGGGGACCATTCTGAACACTGAAGCTTTCTTT
cdr3_aa: CASTSGGTILNTEAFF
clone_size: -
j_call: TRBJ1-1
d_call: -
v_call: TRBV28

cdr3_nt: TGCGCCAGCAGCTTAGGACTAGCGGGAGAGGGAGAGACCCAGTACTTC
cdr3_aa: CASSLGLAGEGETQYF
clone_size: few
j_call: TRBJ2-5
d_call: TRBD2
v_call: TRBV5-1

cdr3_nt: TGTGCCAGCAGCTCGTCCCGGGGGTCTCGGGCCTCCTACGAGCAGTACTTC
cdr3_aa: CASSSSRGSRASYEQYF
clone_size: -
j_call: TRBJ2-7
d_call: -
v_call: TRBV11-2

cdr3_nt: TGTGCCAGCAGTACAGGGACTAGCGGACCTCAGGAGCAGTTCTTC
cdr3_aa: CASSTGTSGPQEQFF
clone_size: -
j_call: TRBJ2-1
d_call: TRBD2
v_call: TRBV6-1

cdr3_nt: TGTGCCAGCATGCGGTTTGAGGTCACAGATACGCAGTATTTT
cdr3_aa: CASMRFEVTDTQYF
clone_size: -
j_call: TRBJ2-3
d_call: -
v_call: TRBV2

cdr3_nt: TGTGCCAGCAGTTCCCGGACAGGGGGCTCCTACGAGCAGTACTTC
cdr3_aa: CASSSRTGGSYEQYF
clone_size: few
j_call: TRBJ2-7
d_call: TRBD1
v_call: TRBV27

cdr3_nt: TGTGCCAGCAGCCCATCCCCCCAGGGCTACGAGCAGTACTTC
cdr3_aa: CASSPSPQGYEQYF
clone_size: -
j_call: TRBJ2-7
d_call: -
v_call: TRBV9

cdr3_nt: TGCGCCAGCAGCCAGGGACTAGCGGGAGGGCCTCGAAACGAGCAGTACTTC
cdr3_aa: CASSQGLAGGPRNEQYF
clone_size: -
j_call: TRBJ2-7
d_call: TRBD2
v_call: TRBV4-1

cdr3_nt: TGTGCCACCAGCAGAGATAGAATAGGCAGGAATGAAGAGACCCAGTACTTC
cdr3_aa: CATSRDRIGRNEETQYF
clone_size: -
j_call: TRBJ2-5
d_call: -
v_call: TRBV15

cdr3_nt: TGCGCCAGCAGTTCCGGGACAAAGAACACCGGGGAGCTGTTTTTT
cdr3_aa: CASSSGTKNTGELFF
clone_size: -
j_call: TRBJ2-2
d_call: -
v_call: TRBV5-1

cdr3_nt: TGTGCCAGCAGCTCGACTAGCGGGAGCTCCGAGCAGTACTTC
cdr3_aa: CASSSTSGSSEQYF
clone_size: once
j_call: TRBJ2-7
d_call: TRBD2
v_call: TRBV7-6

cdr3_nt: TGTGCCAGCAGCGTAGAGGCCGGGGAGCAGTTCTTC
cdr3_aa: CASSVEAGEQFF
clone_size: -
j_call: TRBJ2-1
d_call: -
v_call: TRBV9

cdr3_nt: TGCGCCAGCAGCCAAGGGTGGCAGGGGGCCTACGAGCAGTACTTC
cdr3_aa: CASSQGWQGAYEQYF
clone_size: few
j_call: TRBJ2-7
d_call: TRBD1
v_call: TRBV4-1

cdr3_nt: TGTGCCACCGAGACAGGGTTGGGAAACACCATATATTTT
cdr3_aa: CATETGLGNTIYF
clone_size: -
j_call: TRBJ1-3
d_call: TRBD1
v_call: TRBV6-1

cdr3_nt: TGCGCCAGCAGCTTGCGAGCGAGCTACAATGAGCAGTTCTTC
cdr3_aa: CASSLRASYNEQFF
clone_size: -
j_call: TRBJ2-1
d_call: -
v_call: TRBV5-1

cdr3_nt: TGTGCCAGCAGCCCCGGGACAGCGGGGGCCTACGAGCAGTACTTC
cdr3_aa: CASSPGTAGAYEQYF
clone_size: -
j_call: TRBJ2-7
d_call: -
v_call: TRBV6-5

cdr3_nt: TGTGCCAGCAGCGCGCTAGCGGGAGGGACCTACGAGCAGTACTTC
cdr3_aa: CASSALAGGTYEQYF
clone_size: few
j_call: TRBJ2-7
d_call: TRBD2
v_call: TRBV4-2

cdr3_nt: TGTGCCAGCAGCTTAAATAGCGGCTCCGCGAACACCGGGGAGCTGTTTTTT
cdr3_aa: CASSLNSGSANTGELFF
clone_size: -
j_call: TRBJ2-2
d_call: -
v_call: TRBV11-2

cdr3_nt: TGTGCCAGCAGCCGGACGGGACTAGCGGGACTAGATACGCAGTATTTT
cdr3_aa: CASSRTGLAGLDTQYF
clone_size: -
j_call: TRBJ2-3
d_call: TRBD2
v_call: TRBV7-9

cdr3_nt: TGCGCCAGCAGCCCTGCTGGACAGGGTTTCTCCTACAATGAGCAGTTCTTC
cdr3_aa: CASSPAGQGFSYNEQFF
clone_size: few
j_call: TRBJ2-1
d_call: TRBD1
v_call: TRBV5-1

cdr3_nt: TGCGCCAGCAGCCAAGATCAGGGGAACACTGAAGCTTTCTTT
cdr3_aa: CASSQDQGNTEAFF
clone_size: -
j_call: TRBJ1-1
d_call: -
v_call: TRBV4-3

cdr3_nt: TGTGCCAGCAGTGACTCGACAGGAACTAATGAAAAACTGTTTTTT
cdr3_aa: CASSDSTGTNEKLFF
clone_size: -
j_call: TRBJ1-4
d_call: -
v_call: TRBV6-4

cdr3_nt: TGTGCCAGCAGTCCGTCGGAGGGGCGGGAGGTAGATACGCAGTATTTT
cdr3_aa: CASSPSEGREVDTQYF
clone_size: few
j_call: TRBJ2-3
d_call: TRBD2
v_call: TRBV28

cdr3_nt: TGTGCCAGCAGTTACACCCCTGGACAGGGAGGGGAGCAGTACTTC
cdr3_aa: CASSYTPGQGGEQYF
clone_size: -
j_call: TRBJ2-7
d_call: -
v_call: TRBV6-5

cdr3_nt: TGTGCCATCAGTGGCCCCGGGGGGAGCGGGAGTAACAATGAGCAGTTCTTC
cdr3_aa: CAISGPGGSGSNNEQFF
clone_size: few
j_call: TRBJ2-1
d_call: TRBD2
v_call: TRBV10-3

cdr3_nt: TGCGCCAGCAGCTCCCAGGGGGCTAACTATGGCTACACCTTC
cdr3_aa: CASSSQGANYGYTF
clone_size: -
j_call: TRBJ1-2
d_call: TRBD1
v_call: TRBV5-1

cdr3_nt: TGCGCCAGCAGCCAGGGACTACGACCAAGCACAGATACGCAGTATTTT
cdr3_aa: CASSQGLRPSTDTQYF
clone_size: -
j_call: TRBJ2-3
d_call: TRBD2
v_call: TRBV4-1